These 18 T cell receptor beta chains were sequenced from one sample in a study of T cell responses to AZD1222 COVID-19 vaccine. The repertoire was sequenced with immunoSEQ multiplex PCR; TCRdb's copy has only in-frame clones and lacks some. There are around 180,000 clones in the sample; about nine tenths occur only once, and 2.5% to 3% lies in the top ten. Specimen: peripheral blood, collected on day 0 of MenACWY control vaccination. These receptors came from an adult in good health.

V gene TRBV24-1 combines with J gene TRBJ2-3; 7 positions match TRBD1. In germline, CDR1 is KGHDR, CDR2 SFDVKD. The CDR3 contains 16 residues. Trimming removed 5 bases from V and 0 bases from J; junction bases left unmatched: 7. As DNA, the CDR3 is TGTGCCACCAGTGGACGACAGGGTTATAGCACAGATACGCAGTATTTT. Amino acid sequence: CATSGRQGYSTDTQYF.

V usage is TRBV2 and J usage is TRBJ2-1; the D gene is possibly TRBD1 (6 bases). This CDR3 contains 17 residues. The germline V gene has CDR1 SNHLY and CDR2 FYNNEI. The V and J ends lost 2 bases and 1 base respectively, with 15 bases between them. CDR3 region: CASSEWGQGRSYNEQFF. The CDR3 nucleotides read TGTGCCAGCAGTGAATGGGGGCAGGGAAGGTCCTACAATGAGCAGTTCTTC. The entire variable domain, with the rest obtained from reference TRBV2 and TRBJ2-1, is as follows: EPEVTQTPSHQVTQMGQEVILRCVPISNHLYFYWYRQILGQKVEFLVSFYNNEISEKSEIFDDQFSVERPDGSNFTLKIRSTKLEDSAMYFCASSEWGQGRSYNEQFFGPGTRLTVL.

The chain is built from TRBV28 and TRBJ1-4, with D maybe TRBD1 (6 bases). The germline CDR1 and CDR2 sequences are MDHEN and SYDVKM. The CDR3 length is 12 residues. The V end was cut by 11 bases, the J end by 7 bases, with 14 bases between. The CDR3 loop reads CAGGGYGEKLFF. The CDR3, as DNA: TGTGCCGGAGGGGGGTACGGTGAAAAACTGTTTTTT.

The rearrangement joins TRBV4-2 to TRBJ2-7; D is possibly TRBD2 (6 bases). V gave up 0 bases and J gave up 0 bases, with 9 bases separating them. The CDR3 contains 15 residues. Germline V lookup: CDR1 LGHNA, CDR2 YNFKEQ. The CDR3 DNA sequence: TGTGCCAGCAGCCAAGAGCTAGCGCCCTCCTACGAGCAGTACTTC. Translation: CASSQELAPSYEQYF.

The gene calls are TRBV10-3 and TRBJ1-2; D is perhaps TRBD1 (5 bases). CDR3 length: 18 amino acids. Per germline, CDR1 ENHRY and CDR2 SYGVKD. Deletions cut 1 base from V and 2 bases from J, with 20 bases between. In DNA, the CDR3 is TGTGCCATCAGTGAGTTAAAAGGAGGGAGGACACTGAACTATGGCTACACCTTC. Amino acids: CAISELKGGRTLNYGYTF.

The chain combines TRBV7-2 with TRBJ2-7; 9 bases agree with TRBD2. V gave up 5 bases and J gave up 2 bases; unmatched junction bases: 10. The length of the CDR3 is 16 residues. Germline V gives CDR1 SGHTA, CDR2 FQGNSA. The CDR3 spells CASSPAPLAGTYEQYF. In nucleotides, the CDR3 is TGTGCCAGCAGCCCCGCGCCTCTAGCGGGGACCTACGAGCAGTACTTC.

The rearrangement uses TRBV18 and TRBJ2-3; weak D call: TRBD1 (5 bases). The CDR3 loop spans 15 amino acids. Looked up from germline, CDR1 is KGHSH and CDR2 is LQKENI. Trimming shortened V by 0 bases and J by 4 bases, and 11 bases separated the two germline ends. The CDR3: CASSPPGAGSDTQYF. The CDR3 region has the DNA TGTGCCAGCTCACCACCTGGGGCAGGGTCAGATACGCAGTATTTT.

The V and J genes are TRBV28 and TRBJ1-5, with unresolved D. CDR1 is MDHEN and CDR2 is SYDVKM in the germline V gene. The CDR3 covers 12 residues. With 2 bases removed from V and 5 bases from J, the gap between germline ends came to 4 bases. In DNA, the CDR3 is TGTGCCAGCAGTTTACTCCATCAGCCCCAGCATTTT. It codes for CASSLLHQPQHF.

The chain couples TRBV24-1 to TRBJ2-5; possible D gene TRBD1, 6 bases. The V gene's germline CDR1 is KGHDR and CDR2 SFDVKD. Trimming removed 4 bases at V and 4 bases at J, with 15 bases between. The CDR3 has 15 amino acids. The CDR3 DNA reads TGTGCCACCAGTGACCCGGCACAGGGCGTAGAGACCCAGTACTTC. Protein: CATSDPAQGVETQYF.

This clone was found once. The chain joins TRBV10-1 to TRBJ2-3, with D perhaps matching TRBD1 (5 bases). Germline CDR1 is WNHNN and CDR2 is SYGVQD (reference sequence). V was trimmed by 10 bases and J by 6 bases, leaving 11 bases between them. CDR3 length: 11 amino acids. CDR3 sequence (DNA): TGCGCCAAGACAGCAGCCGATACGCAGTATTTT. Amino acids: CAKTAADTQYF.

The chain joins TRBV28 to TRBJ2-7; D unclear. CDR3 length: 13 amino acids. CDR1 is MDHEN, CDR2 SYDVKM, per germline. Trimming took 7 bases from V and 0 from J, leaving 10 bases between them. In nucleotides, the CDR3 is TGTGCCAGCATAAGCCGGAACTCCTACGAGCAGTACTTC. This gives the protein CASISRNSYEQYF.

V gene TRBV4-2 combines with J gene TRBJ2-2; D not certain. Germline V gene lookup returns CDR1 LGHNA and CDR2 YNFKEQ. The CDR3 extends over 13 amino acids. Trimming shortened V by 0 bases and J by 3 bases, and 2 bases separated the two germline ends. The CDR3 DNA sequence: TGTGCCAGCAGCCAAGAGGACACCGGGGAGCTGTTTTTT. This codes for CASSQEDTGELFF.

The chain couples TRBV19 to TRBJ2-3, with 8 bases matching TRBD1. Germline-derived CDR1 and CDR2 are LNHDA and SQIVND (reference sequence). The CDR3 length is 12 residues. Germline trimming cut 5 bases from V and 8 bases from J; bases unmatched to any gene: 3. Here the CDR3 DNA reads TGTGCCAGTAGTCCGGACAGGGCTACGCAGTATTTT. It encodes CASSPDRATQYF. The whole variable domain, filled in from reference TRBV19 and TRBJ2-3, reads DGGITQSPKYLFRKEGQNVTLSCEQNLNHDAMYWYRQDPGQGLRLIYYSQIVNDFQKGDIAEGYSVSREKKESFPLTVTSAQKNPTAFYLCASSPDRATQYFGPGTRLTVL.

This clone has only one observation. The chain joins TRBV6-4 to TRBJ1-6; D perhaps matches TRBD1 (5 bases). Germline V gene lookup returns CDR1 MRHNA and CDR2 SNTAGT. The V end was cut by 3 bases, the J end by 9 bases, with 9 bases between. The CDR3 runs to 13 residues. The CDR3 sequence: CASSEGETSPLHF. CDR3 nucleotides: TGTGCCAGCAGTGAGGGGGAAACTTCACCCCTCCACTTT.

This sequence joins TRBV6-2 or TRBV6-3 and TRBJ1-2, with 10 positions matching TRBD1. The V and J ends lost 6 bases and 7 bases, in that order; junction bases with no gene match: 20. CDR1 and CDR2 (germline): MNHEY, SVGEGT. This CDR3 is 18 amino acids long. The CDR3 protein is CASSPPGQGFFSYFGYTF. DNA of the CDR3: TGTGCCAGCAGCCCCCCGGGACAGGGGTTTTTCTCCTATTTTGGCTACACCTTC.

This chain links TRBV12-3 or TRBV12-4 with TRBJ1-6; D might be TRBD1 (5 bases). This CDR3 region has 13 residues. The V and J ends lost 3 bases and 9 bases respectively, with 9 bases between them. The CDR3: CASSFQGRSPLHF. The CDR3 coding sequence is TGTGCCAGCAGTTTCCAGGGCCGTTCACCCCTCCACTTT.

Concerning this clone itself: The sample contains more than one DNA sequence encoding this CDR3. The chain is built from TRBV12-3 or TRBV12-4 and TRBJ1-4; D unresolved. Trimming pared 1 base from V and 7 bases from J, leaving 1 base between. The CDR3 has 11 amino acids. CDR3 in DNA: TGTGCCAGCAGTTTAGGTGAAAAACTGTTTTTT. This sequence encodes CASSLGEKLFF.

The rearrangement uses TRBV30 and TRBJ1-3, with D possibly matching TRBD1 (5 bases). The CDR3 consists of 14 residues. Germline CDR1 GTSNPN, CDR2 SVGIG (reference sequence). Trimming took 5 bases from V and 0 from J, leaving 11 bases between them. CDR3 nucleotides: TGTGCCTGGTCCTGGGGGGGCTCTGGAAACACCATATATTTT. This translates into CAWSWGGSGNTIYF.